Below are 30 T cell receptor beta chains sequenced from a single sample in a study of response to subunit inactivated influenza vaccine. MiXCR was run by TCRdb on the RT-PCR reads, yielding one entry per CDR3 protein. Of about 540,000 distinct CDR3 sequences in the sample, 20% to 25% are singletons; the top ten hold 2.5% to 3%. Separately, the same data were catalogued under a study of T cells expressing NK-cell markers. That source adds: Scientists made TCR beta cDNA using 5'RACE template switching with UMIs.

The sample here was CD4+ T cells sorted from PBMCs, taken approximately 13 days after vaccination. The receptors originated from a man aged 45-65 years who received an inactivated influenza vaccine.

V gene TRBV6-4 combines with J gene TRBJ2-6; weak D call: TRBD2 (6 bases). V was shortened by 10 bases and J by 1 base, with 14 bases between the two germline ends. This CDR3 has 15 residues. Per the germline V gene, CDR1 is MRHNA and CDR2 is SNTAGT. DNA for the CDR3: TGTGCCATACCTAACGGGGGTTCTGGGGCCAACGTCCTGACTTTC. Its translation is CAIPNGGSGANVLTF.

This CDR3 is CASSFRLGKTGELFF. CDR3 coding DNA: TGTGCCAGCAGCTTCCGACTAGGAAAGACCGGGGAGCTGTTTTTT. The chain is built from TRBV11-2 and TRBJ2-2, with a tentative D call TRBD2 (6 bases). The CDR3 sequence is 15 residues long. With 3 bases removed from V and 5 bases from J, the gap between germline ends came to 13 bases. CDR1 and CDR2 from the germline V gene are SGHAT and FQNNGV. Full variable domain (missing parts from reference TRBV11-2 and TRBJ2-2): EAGVAQSPRYKIIEKRQSVAFWCNPISGHATLYWYQQILGQGPKLLIQFQNNGVVDDSQLPKDRFSAERLKGVDSTLKIQPAKLEDSAVYLCASSFRLGKTGELFFGEGSRLTVL.

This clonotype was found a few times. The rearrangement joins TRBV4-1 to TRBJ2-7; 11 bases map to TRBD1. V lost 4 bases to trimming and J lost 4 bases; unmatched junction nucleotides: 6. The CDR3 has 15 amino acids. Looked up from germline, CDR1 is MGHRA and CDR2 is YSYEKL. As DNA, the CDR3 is TGCGCCAGCAGCCCCAGGACAGGGGGCGGGTACGAGCAGTACTTC. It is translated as CASSPRTGGGYEQYF.

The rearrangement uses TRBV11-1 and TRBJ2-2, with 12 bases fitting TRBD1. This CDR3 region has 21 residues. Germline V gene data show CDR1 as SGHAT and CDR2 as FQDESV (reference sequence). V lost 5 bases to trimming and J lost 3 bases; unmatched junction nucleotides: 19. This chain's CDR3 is CASSTDGAPGQGAADTGELFF. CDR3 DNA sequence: TGTGCCAGCAGCACCGATGGGGCCCCGGGACAGGGGGCTGCGGACACCGGGGAGCTGTTTTTT.

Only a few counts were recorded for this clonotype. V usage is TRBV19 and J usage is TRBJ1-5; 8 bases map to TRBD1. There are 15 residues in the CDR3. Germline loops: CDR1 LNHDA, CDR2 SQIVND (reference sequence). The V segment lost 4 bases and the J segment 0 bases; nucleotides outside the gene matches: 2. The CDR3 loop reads CASSRTGSSNQPQHF. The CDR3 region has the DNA TGTGCCAGTAGTAGGACAGGGAGTAGCAATCAGCCCCAGCATTTT.

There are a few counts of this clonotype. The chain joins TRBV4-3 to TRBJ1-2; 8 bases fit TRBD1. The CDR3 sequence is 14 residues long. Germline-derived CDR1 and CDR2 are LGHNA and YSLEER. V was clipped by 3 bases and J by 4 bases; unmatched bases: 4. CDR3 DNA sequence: TGCGCCAGCAGCCAGGCGGGACAGGTCTATGGCTACACCTTC. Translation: CASSQAGQVYGYTF.

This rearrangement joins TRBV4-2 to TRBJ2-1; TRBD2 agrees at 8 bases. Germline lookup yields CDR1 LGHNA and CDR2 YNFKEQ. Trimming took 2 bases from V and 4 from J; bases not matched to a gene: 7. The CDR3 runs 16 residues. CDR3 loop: CASSQTGGGFYNEQFF. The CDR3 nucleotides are TGTGCCAGCAGCCAAACGGGCGGGGGGTTTTACAATGAGCAGTTCTTC.

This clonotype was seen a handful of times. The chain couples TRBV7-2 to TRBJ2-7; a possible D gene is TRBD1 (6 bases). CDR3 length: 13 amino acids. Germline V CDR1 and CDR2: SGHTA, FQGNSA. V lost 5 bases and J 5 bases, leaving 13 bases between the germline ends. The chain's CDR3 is CASSLSRGNEQYF. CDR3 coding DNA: TGTGCCAGCAGCCTTAGCAGGGGCAACGAGCAGTACTTC.

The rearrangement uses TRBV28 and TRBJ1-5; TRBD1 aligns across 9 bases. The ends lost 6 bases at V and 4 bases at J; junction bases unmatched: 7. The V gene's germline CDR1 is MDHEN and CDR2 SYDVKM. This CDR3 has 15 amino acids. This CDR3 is CASRTGTGRNQPQHF. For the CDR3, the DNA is TGTGCCAGCAGGACCGGGACAGGGCGAAATCAGCCCCAGCATTTT.

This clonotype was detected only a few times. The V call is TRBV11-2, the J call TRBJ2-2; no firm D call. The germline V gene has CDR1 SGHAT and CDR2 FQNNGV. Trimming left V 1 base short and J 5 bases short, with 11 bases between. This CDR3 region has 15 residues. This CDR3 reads CASSLGVLLTGELFF. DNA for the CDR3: TGTGCCAGCAGCTTAGGAGTACTACTAACCGGGGAGCTGTTTTTT.

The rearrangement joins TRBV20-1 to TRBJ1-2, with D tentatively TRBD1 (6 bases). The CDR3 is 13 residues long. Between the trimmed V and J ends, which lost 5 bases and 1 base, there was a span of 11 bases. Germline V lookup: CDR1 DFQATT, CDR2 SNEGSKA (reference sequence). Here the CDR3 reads CSASQGFNYGYTF. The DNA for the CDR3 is TGCAGTGCTTCTCAGGGGTTTAACTATGGCTACACCTTC.

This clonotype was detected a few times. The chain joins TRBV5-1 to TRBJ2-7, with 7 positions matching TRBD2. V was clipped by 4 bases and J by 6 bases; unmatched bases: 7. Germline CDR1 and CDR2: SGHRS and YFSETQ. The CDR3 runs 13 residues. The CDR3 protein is CASSPGRHGEQYF. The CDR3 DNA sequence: TGCGCCAGCAGCCCCGGGAGGCACGGCGAGCAGTACTTC.

The CDR3 DNA sequence: TGCAGTGCTAGAGATCCAGGGAAATTCGACACCGGGGAGCTGTTTTTT. Its protein product is CSARDPGKFDTGELFF. The rearrangement links TRBV20-1 to TRBJ2-2, with D tentatively TRBD1 (5 bases). The CDR3 has 16 residues. Germline CDR1 DFQATT, CDR2 SNEGSKA (reference sequence). V was clipped by 0 bases and J by 3 bases, with 14 bases between them.

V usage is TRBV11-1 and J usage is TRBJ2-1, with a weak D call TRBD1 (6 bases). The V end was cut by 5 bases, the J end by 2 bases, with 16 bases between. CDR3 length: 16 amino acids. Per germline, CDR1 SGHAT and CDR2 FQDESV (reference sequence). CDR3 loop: CASSRNRAAPYNEQFF. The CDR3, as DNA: TGTGCCAGCAGCCGTAACAGGGCAGCCCCCTACAATGAGCAGTTCTTC.

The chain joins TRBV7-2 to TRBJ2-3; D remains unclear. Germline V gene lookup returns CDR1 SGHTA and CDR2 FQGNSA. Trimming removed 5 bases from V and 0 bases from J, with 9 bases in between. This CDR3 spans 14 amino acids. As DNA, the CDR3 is TGTGCCAGCAGCCTGAAGTTGAGCACAGATACGCAGTATTTT. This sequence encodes CASSLKLSTDTQYF.

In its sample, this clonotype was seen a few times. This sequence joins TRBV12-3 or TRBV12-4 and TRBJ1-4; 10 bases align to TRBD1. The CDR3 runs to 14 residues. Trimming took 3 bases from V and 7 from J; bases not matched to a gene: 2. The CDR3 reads CASSFDRGREKLFF. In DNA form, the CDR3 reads TGTGCCAGCAGTTTCGACAGGGGGCGTGAAAAACTGTTTTTT.

The CDR3 loop is CASSPARWDGTGNTIYF. CDR3 coding DNA: TGTGCCAGCAGCCCGGCAAGGTGGGACGGGACTGGAAACACCATATATTTT. The rearrangement links TRBV5-6 to TRBJ1-3; D perhaps matches TRBD1 (5 bases). The length of the CDR3 is 17 residues. The germline V gene encodes CDR1 SGHDT and CDR2 YYEEEE. V was shortened by 4 bases and J by 2 bases, with 19 bases between the two germline ends. The full variable domain, rest sourced from reference TRBV5-6 and TRBJ1-3, is DAGVTQSPTHLIKTRGQQVTLRCSPKSGHDTVSWYQQALGQGPQFIFQYYEEEERQRGNFPDRFSGHQFPNYSSELNVNALLLGDSALYLCASSPARWDGTGNTIYFGEGSWLTVV.

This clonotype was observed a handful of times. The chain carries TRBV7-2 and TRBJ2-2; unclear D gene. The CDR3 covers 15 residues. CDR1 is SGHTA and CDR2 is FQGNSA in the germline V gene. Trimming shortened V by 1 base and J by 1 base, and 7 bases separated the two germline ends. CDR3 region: CASSLEGLNTGELFF. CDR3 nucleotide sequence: TGTGCCAGCAGCTTAGAGGGCCTGAACACCGGGGAGCTGTTTTTT.

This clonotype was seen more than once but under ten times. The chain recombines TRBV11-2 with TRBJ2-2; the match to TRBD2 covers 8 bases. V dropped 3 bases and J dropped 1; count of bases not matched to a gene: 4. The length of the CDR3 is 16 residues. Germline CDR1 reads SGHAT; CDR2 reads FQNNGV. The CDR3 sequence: CASSFRLARNTGELFF. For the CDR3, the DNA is TGTGCCAGCAGCTTCAGACTAGCGAGGAACACCGGGGAGCTGTTTTTT.

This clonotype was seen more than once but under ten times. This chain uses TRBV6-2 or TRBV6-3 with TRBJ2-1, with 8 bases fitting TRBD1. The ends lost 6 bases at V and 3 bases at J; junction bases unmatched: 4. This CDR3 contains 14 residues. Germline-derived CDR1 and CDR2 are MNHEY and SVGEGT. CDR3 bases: TGTGCCAGCAGCAACGGACAGGGCTACAATGAGCAGTTCTTC. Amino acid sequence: CASSNGQGYNEQFF.

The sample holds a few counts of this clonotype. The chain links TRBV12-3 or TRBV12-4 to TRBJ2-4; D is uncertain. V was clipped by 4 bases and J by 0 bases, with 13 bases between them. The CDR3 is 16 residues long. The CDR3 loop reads CASSYSLTLAKNIQYF. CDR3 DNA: TGTGCCAGCAGTTATTCCCTTACCCTAGCCAAAAACATTCAGTACTTC.

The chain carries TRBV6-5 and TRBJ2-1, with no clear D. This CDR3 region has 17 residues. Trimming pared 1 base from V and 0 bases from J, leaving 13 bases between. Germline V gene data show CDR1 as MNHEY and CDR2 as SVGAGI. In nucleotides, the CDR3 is TGTGCCAGCAGTTACTATCAAGGGTATAGCTCCTACAATGAGCAGTTCTTC. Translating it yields CASSYYQGYSSYNEQFF.

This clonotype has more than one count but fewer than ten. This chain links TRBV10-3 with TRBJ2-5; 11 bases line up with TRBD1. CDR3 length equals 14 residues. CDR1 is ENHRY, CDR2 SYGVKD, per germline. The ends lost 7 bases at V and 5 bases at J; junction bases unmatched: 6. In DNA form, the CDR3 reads TGTGCCATCAAAGGGACAGGGGGGATGGAGACCCAGTACTTC. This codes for CAIKGTGGMETQYF.

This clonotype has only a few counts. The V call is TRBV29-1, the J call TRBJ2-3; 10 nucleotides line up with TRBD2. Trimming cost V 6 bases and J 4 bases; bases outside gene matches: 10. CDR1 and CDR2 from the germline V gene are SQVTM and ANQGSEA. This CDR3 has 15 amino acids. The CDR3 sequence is CSVRLAGVPSDTQYF. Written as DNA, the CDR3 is TGCAGCGTAAGGCTAGCGGGAGTTCCCTCAGATACGCAGTATTTT.

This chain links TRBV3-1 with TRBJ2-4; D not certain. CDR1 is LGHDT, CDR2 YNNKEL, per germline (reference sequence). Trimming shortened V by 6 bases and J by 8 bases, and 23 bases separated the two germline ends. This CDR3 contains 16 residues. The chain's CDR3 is CASRTALLQAKDIQYF. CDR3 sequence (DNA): TGTGCCAGCAGGACGGCGCTCCTTCAAGCCAAGGACATTCAGTACTTC.

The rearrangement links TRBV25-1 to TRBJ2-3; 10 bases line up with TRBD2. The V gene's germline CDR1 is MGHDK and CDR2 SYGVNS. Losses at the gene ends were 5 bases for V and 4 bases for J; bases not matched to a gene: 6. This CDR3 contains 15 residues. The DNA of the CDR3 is TGTGCCAGCAGTAGCGGGGGGGCCTTGGCAGATACGCAGTATTTT. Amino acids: CASSSGGALADTQYF. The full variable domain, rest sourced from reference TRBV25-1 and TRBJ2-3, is EADIYQTPRYLVIGTGKKITLECSQTMGHDKMYWYQQDPGMELHLIHYSYGVNSTEKGDLSSESTVSRIRTEHFPLTLESARPSHTSQYLCASSSGGALADTQYFGPGTRLTVL.

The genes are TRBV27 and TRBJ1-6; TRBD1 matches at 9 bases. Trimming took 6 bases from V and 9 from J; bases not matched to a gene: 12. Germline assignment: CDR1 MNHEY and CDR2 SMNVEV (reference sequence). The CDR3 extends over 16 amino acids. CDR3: CASSLTGGVGGSPLHF. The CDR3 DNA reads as TGTGCCAGCAGCCTAACAGGGGGCGTGGGGGGTTCACCCCTCCACTTT.

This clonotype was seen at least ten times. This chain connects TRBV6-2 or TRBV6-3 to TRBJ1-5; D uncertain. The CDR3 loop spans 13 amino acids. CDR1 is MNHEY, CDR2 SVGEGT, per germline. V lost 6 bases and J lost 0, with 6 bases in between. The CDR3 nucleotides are TGTGCCAGCAGGCAAGATAGCAATCAGCCCCAGCATTTT. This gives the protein CASRQDSNQPQHF.

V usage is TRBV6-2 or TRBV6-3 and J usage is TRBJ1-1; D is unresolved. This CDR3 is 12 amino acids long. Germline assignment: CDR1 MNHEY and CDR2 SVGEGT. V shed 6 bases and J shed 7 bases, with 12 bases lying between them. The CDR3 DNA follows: TGTGCCAGCAGCGACGCAGTGATTGAAGCTTTCTTT. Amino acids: CASSDAVIEAFF.

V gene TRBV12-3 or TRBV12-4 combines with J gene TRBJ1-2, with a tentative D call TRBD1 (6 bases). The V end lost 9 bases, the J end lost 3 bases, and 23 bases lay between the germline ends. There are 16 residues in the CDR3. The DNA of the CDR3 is TGTGCCAGTCTCAGGGGAACAGGGACGAGAGACTATGGCTACACCTTC. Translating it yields CASLRGTGTRDYGYTF.